This T cell receptor beta chain was sequenced during a study of beta chain features in type 1 diabetes (dated by TCRdb to 2016 to 2018). Background on the whole study: Mean age, gender distribution, total cell number and subset yield were not different between patients and healthy donors. A total of 100 million to 110 million sorted cells were examined across all samples, and a strong correlation was observed between cell number per subset and RNA yield. In the study, TCRB repertoires of sorted circulating CD4+ T cell subsets from recently diagnosed type 1 diabetes patients were compared with those of matched healthy donors. Regulatory and stem cell-like memory subsets were obtained from only 8 patients and about eight healthy donors, while naive and central memory subsets were obtained from all 28 donors.

This clone was counted a few times. No antigen is known for it. Base qualities are not recorded, but no much larger clone differs from it by a single base. Overall results and qualifications from the work: Patients with type 1 diabetes made fewer insertions and deleted more nucleotides at VDJ recombination sites, implying thymic rearrangement abnormalities. In all four CD4+ subsets, TCRB CDR3 length was moderately but significantly shorter in type 1 diabetes patients. The naive, central memory and regulatory TCRB repertoires appeared to resemble one another more closely among patients than among healthy donors. Because small numbers of individuals were included in the HLA sub-analyses, any influence of HLA type on TCRB rearrangement was left unresolved. Because cDNA was sequenced instead of genomic DNA, activated cells with high expression could be over-represented, although the groups did not differ in activation or CD3 levels. PCR may preferentially amplify shorter templates, but because patient and control samples were amplified and corrected together, any resulting skew would affect both groups equally.

V is pared back by 5 bases and J by 0 bases, with 21 bases lying between the germline termini. The germline V gene yields SGHTA for CDR1 and FQGNSA for CDR2. The CDR3 runs 18 residues from the cysteine to the phenylalanine. The only DNA kept is the CDR3, 54 bases in frame from the first base. The entire isolated RNA was reverse transcribed using the High Capacity cDNA Reverse Transcription Kit, and thus expressed TCRB transcripts were sequenced. Deep immunoSEQ sequencing was performed on naive, central memory and regulatory T cell samples, with an average of around 3.5 million total reads per sample. After sorted cells were lysed in RLT buffer, RNA was extracted with DNase-treated RNeasy Micro or Mini kits, with the choice depending on cell number. Each cell subset was processed separately to prevent cross-contamination, with patient and healthy donor samples processed together. The immunoSEQ multiplex PCR was used to amplify TCRB sequences from cDNA, generating 87-bp fragments that spanned the CDR3 region. Amplicons were sequenced on the Illumina HiSeq platform. The authors' pipeline ran thus. Synthetic template baselines were used to correct PCR bias computationally, reads within Hamming distance 2 were collapsed, and singletons that could not be merged were discarded. By aligning reads against IMGT, V, D and J genes, CDR3 length, and insertions or deletions at six rearrangement sites were assigned. Within each subset, clonotype counts were normalized to sorted cell number, after which true diversity and Gini coefficients were computed with the tcR R package. The overlap coefficient, calculated on TCRB nucleotide sequences, was used to quantify repertoire sharing. Out-of-frame TCRB sequences from naive cells were analyzed to stand in for the pre-selection repertoire. TCRdb mirrors the immuneACCESS table, restricted to in-frame sequences. Some clones are absent from its copies; in checked studies, under half trace to an unresolved V gene, and the reason for the others is unknown. V and J calls and clone size are as listed in that table; D and trimming were resolved from the DNA. This sample is represented by 680,000 or so clones; around a sixth of them were singletons. Of the sample, approximately 0.093% falls within the top ten clones.

A single peripheral blood draw of approximately 120 mL on average was collected from each donor into heparinised tubes. Using a panel that included CD45RO, CCR7, CD25, CD127, CD95 and CD27, naive, central memory, regulatory and stem cell-like memory CD4+ T cells were sorted on a BD FACSAria II. Every sorted population had a purity above 98%. PBMCs were separated immediately by Lymphoprep density gradient centrifugation and were stained directly, without being cultured. To minimize batch effects, samples were stained and sorted in pairs, one healthy donor with one patient per experiment. Sequencing was carried out using naive CD4+ T cells from blood. The cell subset or site label on this specimen signifies: true naive CD4+ T cells. The rearrangement joined TRBV7-2 to TRBJ2-3, with no reliable assignment of the D segment. This receptor was obtained from a man between 18 and 29 years old in good health. The DNA sequence follows: TGTGCCAGCAGCCTTACGAGGTTCCTGAGCCCTAGCACAGATACGCAGTATTTT. Its protein is CASSLTRFLSPSTDTQYF.